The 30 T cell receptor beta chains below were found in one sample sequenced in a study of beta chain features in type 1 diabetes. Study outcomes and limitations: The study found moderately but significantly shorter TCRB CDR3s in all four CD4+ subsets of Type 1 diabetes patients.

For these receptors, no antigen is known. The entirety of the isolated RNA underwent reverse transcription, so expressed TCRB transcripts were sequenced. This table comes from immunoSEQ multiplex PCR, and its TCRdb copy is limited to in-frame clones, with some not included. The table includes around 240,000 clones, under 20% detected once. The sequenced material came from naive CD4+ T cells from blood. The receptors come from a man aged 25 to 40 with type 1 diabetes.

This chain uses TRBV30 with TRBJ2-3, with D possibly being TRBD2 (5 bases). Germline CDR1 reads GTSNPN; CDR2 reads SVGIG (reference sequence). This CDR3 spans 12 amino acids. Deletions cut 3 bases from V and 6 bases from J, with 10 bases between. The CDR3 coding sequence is TGTGCCTGGAGAGATGGCGGGGATACGCAGTATTTT. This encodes CAWRDGGDTQYF.

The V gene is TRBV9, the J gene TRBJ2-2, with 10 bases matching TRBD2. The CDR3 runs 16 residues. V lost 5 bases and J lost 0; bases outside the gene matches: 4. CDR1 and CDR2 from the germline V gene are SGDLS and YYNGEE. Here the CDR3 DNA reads TGTGCCAGCAGACGAGGGACTAGCGCGAACACCGGGGAGCTGTTTTTT. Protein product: CASRRGTSANTGELFF.

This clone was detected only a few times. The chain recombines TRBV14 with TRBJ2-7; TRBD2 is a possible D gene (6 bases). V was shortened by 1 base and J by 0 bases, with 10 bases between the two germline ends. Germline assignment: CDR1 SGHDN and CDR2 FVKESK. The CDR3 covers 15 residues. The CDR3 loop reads CASSQVGGISYEQYF. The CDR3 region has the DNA TGTGCCAGCAGCCAAGTCGGCGGGATCTCCTACGAGCAGTACTTC.

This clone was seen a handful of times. CDR3 DNA: TGTGCCAGCTCACCCGTAGCGGGCCGGACGGGGAATGAGCAGTTCTTC. Translating gives CASSPVAGRTGNEQFF. V gene TRBV18 combines with J gene TRBJ2-1; 7 nucleotides agree with TRBD2. The J segment lost 7 bases and the V segment lost 3 bases, leaving 12 bases of the junction unmatched. In germline, CDR1 is KGHSH, CDR2 LQKENI. This CDR3 spans 16 amino acids.

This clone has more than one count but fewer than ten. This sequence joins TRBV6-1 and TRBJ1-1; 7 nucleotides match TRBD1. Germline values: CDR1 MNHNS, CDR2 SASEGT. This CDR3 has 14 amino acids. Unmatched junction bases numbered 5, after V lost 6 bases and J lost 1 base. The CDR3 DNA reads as TGTGCCAGCAGAACGGGACAGCCGAACACTGAAGCTTTCTTT. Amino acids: CASRTGQPNTEAFF.

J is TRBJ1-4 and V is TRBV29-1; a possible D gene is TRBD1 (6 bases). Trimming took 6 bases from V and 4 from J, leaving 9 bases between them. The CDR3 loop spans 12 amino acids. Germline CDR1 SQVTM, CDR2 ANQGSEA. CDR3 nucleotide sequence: TGCAGCGTGCAGGGGTTTAATGAAAAACTGTTTTTT. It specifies CSVQGFNEKLFF.

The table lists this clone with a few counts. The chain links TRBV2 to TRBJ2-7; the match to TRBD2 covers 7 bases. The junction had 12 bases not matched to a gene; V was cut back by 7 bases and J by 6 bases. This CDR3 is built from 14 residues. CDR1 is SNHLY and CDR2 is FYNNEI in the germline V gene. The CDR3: CASITHLGEGEQYF. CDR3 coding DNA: TGTGCCAGCATTACTCACCTCGGGGAGGGCGAGCAGTACTTC.

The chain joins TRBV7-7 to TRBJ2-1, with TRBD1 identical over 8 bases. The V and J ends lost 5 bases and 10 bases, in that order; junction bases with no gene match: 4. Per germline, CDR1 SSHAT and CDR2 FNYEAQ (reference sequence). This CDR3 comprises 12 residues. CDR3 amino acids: CASSIGQGEQFF. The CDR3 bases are TGTGCCAGCAGCATTGGACAGGGCGAGCAGTTCTTC.

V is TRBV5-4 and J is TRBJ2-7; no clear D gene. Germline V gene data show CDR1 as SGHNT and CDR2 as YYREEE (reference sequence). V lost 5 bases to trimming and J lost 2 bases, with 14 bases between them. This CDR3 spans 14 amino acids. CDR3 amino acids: CASRFFTGAYEQYF. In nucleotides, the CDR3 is TGTGCCAGCAGGTTCTTCACGGGCGCCTACGAGCAGTACTTC.

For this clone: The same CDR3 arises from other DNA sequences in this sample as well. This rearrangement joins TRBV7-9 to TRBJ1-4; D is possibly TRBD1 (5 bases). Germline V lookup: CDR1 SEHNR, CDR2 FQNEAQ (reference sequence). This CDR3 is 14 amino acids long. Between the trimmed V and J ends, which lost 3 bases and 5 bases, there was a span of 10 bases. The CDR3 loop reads CASSLGQGNEKLFF. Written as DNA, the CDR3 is TGTGCCAGCAGCTTGGGGCAGGGAAATGAAAAACTGTTTTTT.

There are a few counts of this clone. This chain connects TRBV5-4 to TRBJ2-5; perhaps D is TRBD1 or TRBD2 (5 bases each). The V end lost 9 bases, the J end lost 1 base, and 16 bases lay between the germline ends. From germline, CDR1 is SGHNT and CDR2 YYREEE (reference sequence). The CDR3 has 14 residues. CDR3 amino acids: CATLETGTQETQYF. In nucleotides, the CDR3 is TGTGCCACCCTTGAGACCGGGACCCAAGAGACCCAGTACTTC. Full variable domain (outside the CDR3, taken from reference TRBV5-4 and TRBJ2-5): ETGVTQSPTHLIKTRGQQVTLRCSSQSGHNTVSWYQQALGQGPQFIFQYYREEENGRGNFPPRFSGLQFPNYSSELNVNALELDDSALYLCATLETGTQETQYFGPGTRLLVL.

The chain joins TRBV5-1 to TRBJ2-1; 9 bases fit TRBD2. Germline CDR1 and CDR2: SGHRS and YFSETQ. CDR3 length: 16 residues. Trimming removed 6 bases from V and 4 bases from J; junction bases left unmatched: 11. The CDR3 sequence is CASTPGGSGSYNEQFF. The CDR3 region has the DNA TGCGCCAGCACCCCCGGGGGTAGCGGGAGTTACAATGAGCAGTTCTTC.

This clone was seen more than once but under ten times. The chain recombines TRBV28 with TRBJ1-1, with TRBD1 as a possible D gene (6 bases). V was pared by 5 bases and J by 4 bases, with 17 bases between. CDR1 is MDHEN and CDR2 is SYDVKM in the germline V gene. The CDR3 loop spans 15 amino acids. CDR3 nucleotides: TGTGCCAGCAGTCTGGAACAGGGAGTGGGCACTGAAGCTTTCTTT. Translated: CASSLEQGVGTEAFF.

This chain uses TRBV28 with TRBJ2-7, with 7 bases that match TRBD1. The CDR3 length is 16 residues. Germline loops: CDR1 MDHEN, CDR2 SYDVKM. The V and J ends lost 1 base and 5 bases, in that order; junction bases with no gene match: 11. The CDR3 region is CASSLLRQGLAHEQYF. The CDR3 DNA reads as TGTGCCAGCAGTTTATTGCGACAGGGATTGGCCCACGAGCAGTACTTC.

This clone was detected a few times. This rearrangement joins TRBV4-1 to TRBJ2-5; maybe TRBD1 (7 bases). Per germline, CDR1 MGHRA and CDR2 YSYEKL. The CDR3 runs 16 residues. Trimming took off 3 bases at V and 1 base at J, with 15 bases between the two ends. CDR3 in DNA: TGCGCCAGCAGCCAGACAGGGACTGGACCCCAAGAGACCCAGTACTTC. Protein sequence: CASSQTGTGPQETQYF.

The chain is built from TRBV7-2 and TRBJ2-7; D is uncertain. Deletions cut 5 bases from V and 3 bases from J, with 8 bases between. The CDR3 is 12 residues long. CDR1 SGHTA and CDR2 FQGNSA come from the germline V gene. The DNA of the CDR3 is TGTGCCAGCAGCCTACGGGTCTACGAGCAGTACTTC. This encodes CASSLRVYEQYF.

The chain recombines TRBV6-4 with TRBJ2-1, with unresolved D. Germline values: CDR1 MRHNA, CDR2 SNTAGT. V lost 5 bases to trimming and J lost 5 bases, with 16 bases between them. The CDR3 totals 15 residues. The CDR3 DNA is TGTGCCAGCAGTAGGTCATATAGTCCCAACAATGAGCAGTTCTTC. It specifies CASSRSYSPNNEQFF.

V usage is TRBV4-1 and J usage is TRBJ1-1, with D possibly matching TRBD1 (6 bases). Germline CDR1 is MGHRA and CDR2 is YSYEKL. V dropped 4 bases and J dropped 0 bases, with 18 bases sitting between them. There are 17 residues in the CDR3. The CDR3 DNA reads TGCGCCAGCAGCCGAGTTGACAGGAGATTCATGAACACTGAAGCTTTCTTT. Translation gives CASSRVDRRFMNTEAFF.

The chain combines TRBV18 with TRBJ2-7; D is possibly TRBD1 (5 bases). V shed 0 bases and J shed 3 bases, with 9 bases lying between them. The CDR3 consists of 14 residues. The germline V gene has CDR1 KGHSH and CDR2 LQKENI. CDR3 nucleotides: TGTGCCAGCTCACCACCGGACAACAACTACGAGCAGTACTTC. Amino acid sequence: CASSPPDNNYEQYF.

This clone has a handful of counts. The CDR3 reads CASNGPYGETQYF. DNA for the CDR3: TGTGCCAGTAATGGGCCCTACGGAGAGACCCAGTACTTC. The chain combines TRBV19 with TRBJ2-5; D is unresolved. V shed 7 bases and J shed 4 bases, with 13 bases lying between them. CDR1 and CDR2 (germline): LNHDA, SQIVND (reference sequence). This CDR3 has 13 amino acids.

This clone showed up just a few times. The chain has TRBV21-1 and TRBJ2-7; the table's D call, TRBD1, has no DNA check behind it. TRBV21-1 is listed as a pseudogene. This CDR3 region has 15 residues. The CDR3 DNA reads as TGTGCCAGCATCCCCCTTGGGCGGACACGATACGAGCAGTACTTC. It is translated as CASIPLGRTRYEQYF.

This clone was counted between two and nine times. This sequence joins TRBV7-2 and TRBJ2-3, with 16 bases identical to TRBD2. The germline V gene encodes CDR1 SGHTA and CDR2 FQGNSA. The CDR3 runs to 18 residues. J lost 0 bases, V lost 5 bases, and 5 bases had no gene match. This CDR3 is CASSPGTSGRASTDTQYF. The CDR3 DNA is TGTGCCAGCAGCCCCGGGACTAGCGGGAGGGCTAGCACAGATACGCAGTATTTT.

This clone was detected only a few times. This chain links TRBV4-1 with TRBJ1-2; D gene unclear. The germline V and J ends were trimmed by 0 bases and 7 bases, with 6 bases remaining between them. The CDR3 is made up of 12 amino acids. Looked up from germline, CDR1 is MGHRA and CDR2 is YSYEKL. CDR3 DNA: TGCGCCAGCAGCCAAGAAAGTTTTGGCTACACCTTC. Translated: CASSQESFGYTF.

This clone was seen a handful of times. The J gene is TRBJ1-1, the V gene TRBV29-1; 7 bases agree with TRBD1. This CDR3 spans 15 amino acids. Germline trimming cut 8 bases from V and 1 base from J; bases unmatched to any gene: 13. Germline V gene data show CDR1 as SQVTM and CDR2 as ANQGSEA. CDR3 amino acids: CSHRGGRGWNTEAFF. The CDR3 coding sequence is TGCAGCCATCGAGGCGGCAGGGGGTGGAACACTGAAGCTTTCTTT.

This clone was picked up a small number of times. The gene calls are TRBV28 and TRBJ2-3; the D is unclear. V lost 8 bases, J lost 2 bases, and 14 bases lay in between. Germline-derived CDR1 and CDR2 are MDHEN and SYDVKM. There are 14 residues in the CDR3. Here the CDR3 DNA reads TGTGCCAGCGGTCCCGGGCGTATCACAGATACGCAGTATTTT. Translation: CASGPGRITDTQYF.

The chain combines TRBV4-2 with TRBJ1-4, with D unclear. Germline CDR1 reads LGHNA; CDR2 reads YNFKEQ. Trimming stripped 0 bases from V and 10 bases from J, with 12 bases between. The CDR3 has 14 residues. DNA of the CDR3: TGTGCCAGCAGCCAAGAACGGAAGGGAGTAAAACTGTTTTTT. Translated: CASSQERKGVKLFF.

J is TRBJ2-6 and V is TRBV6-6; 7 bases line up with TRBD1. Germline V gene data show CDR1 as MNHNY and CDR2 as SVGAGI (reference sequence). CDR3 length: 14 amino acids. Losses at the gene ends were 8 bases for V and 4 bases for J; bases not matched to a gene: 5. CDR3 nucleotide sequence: TGTGCCAGCCGAACAGGGGCGGGGGCCAACGTCCTGACTTTC. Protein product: CASRTGAGANVLTF.

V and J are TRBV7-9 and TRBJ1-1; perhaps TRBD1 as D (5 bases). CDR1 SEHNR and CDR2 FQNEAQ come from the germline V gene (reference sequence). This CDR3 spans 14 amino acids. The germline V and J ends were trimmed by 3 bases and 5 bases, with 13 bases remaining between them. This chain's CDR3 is CASSFPTGGTEAFF. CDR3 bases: TGTGCCAGCAGCTTCCCGACGGGGGGAACTGAAGCTTTCTTT.

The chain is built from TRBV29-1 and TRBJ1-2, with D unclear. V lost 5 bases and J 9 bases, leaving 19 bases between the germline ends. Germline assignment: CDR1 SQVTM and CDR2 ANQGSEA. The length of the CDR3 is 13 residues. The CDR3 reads CSVSPSLRESYTF. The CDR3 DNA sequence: TGCAGCGTTAGTCCATCCTTAAGGGAGAGCTACACCTTC. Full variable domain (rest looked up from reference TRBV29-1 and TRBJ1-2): SAVISQKPSRDICQRGTSLTIQCQVDSQVTMMFWYRQQPGQSLTLIATANQGSEATYESGFVIDKFPISRPNLTFSTLTVSNMSPEDSSIYLCSVSPSLRESYTFGSGTRLTVV.

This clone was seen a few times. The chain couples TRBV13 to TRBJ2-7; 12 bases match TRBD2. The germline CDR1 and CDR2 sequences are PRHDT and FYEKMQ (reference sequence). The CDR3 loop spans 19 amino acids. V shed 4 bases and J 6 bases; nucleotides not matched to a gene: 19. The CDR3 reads CASSSYRGRLAGVTLEQYF. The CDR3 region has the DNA TGTGCCAGCAGCTCCTACAGGGGGCGACTAGCGGGAGTTACCCTCGAGCAGTACTTC.